This TCR beta chain comes out of a study of cytomegalovirus exposure and HLA in healthy donors. As for the study in general: Within an early data release were about 85 million unique TCRs drawn from HLA-typed donors.

Study-wide findings and caveats: Presence/absence results assume similar sequencing depth per donor, which may not hold.

Germline loops: CDR1 SGHNT, CDR2 YYREEE (reference sequence). This CDR3 is built from 17 residues. A remark on this clone: Its specificity is not known.

The PCR used 60 Vbeta and 13 Jbeta primers. This table comes from immunoSEQ multiplex PCR, and its TCRdb copy is limited to in-frame clones, with some not included. The repertoire holds roughly 60,000 clones, with approximately 75% as singletons. The clonotype was recovered from a woman aged 35 to 49 in good health and CMV-seropositive. Sequences were obtained from PBMCs. The chain joins TRBV5-4 to TRBJ2-5; a possible D gene is TRBD2 (6 bases). The J call may be in error: the DNA end matches TRBJ2-7 better. CDR3 coding DNA: TGTGCCAGCAGCTTGTTTATTGGAGGGACGCTCGCCTACGAGCAGTACTTC. This translates into CASSLFIGGTLAYEQYF.